Below, 22 T cell receptor beta chains from the same sample are listed, as sequenced in a study of OX40 agonist ivuxolimab in advanced cancers. Here immunoSEQ multiplex PCR was the method, and the copy in TCRdb shows in-frame clones only, minus some. The sample comprises 75,000 to 95,000 clones, around 92% of which are singletons, and less than 12% rests with the top ten. This material consisted of CD4+ or CD8+ T cells sorted from blood, taken in a trial of the OX40 agonist ivuxolimab. The receptors come from an adult with an advanced solid tumor such as melanoma, head and neck, liver or kidney cancer.

The V and J genes are TRBV5-1 and TRBJ2-2, with D perhaps matching TRBD2 (5 bases). The CDR3 totals 15 residues. The germline gives CDR1 SGHRS, CDR2 YFSETQ. V lost 0 bases to trimming and J lost 7 bases, with 13 bases between them. The CDR3, as DNA: TGCGCCAGCAGCTTGGCCGGGGAGTTGGGCGGGGAGCTGTTTTTT. Amino acid sequence: CASSLAGELGGELFF.

This rearrangement joins TRBV5-1 to TRBJ2-1; 9 bases agree with TRBD2. V gave up 5 bases and J gave up 3 bases; unmatched junction bases: 6. This CDR3 is 15 amino acids long. Germline V CDR1 and CDR2: SGHRS, YFSETQ. In DNA, the CDR3 is TGCGCCAGCAGTCCTATAGCGGGAGTCTACAATGAGCAGTTCTTC. This encodes CASSPIAGVYNEQFF.

The chain carries TRBV4-2 and TRBJ2-1, with TRBD2 identical over 9 bases. This CDR3 has 15 residues. Trimming took 4 bases from V and 12 from J; bases not matched to a gene: 13. The germline V gene encodes CDR1 LGHNA and CDR2 YNFKEQ. The CDR3 sequence is CASSRLAGPLEGQFF. The CDR3 DNA reads as TGTGCCAGCAGCCGTCTAGCGGGACCCCTGGAGGGGCAGTTCTTC.

The chain has TRBV7-2 and TRBJ2-7; D unclear. CDR3 length: 13 residues. Germline V CDR1 and CDR2: SGHTA, FQGNSA. Between the trimmed V and J ends, which lost 4 bases and 3 bases, there was a span of 10 bases. In DNA form, the CDR3 reads TGTGCCAGCAGCTCCCGGTGGGGCTACGAGCAGTACTTC. It specifies CASSSRWGYEQYF. Variable domain in full (rest from reference TRBV7-2 and TRBJ2-7): GAGVSQSPSNKVTEKGKDVELRCDPISGHTALYWYRQSLGQGLEFLIYFQGNSAPDKSGLPSDRFSAERTGGSVSTLTIQRTQQEDSAVYLCASSSRWGYEQYFGPGTRLTVT.

In this sample, this clone turned up a few times. The rearrangement joins TRBV5-4 to TRBJ1-3; the D gene is possibly TRBD1 (5 bases). Between the trimmed V and J ends, which lost 4 bases and 0 bases, there was a span of 11 bases. The CDR3 is 15 residues long. The germline gives CDR1 SGHNT, CDR2 YYREEE (reference sequence). The CDR3 DNA is TGTGCCAGCAGCCAGGGATGGAACTCTGGAAACACCATATATTTT. It codes for CASSQGWNSGNTIYF.

This clone was seen a handful of times. The CDR3 DNA reads TGTGCCAGCAGGGAACAAGGGCTCCTCCACTTT. Translating gives CASREQGLLHF. The chain uses TRBV28 and TRBJ1-6; no firm D call. Trimming removed 6 bases at V and 15 bases at J, with 12 bases between. Germline CDR1 MDHEN, CDR2 SYDVKM. The CDR3 length is 11 residues.

This chain connects TRBV11-3 to TRBJ2-7; D call uncertain. The CDR3 runs to 13 residues. Trimming stripped 4 bases from V and 7 bases from J, with 14 bases between. Germline V lookup: CDR1 SGHNT, CDR2 YENEEA. The CDR3 region has the DNA TGTGCCAGCAGCTCCCGCCCTAGTTCTGAGCAGTACTTC. Translating it yields CASSSRPSSEQYF.

V usage is TRBV6-4 and J usage is TRBJ2-7; D call uncertain. Germline CDR1 MRHNA, CDR2 SNTAGT. The V gene lost 4 bases and the J gene lost 3 bases, with 19 bases spanning the gap. The CDR3 is 16 amino acids. CDR3 in amino acids: CASSAKIPGDFYEQYF. In nucleotides, the CDR3 is TGTGCCAGCAGTGCTAAAATACCTGGGGATTTCTACGAGCAGTACTTC.

The chain carries TRBV5-1 and TRBJ2-7; 8 bases fit TRBD1. The CDR3 contains 15 residues. Germline CDR1 SGHRS, CDR2 YFSETQ. The trim removed 0 bases at V and 0 bases at J, leaving 2 bases unmatched. The CDR3 coding sequence is TGCGCCAGCAGCTTGGGGGACAGGAACTCCTACGAGCAGTACTTC. It codes for CASSLGDRNSYEQYF. The variable domain in full, with the rest retrieved from reference TRBV5-1 and TRBJ2-7, is KAGVTQTPRYLIKTRGQQVTLSCSPISGHRSVSWYQQTPGQGLQFLFEYFSETQRNKGNFPGRFSGRQFSNSRSEMNVSTLELGDSALYLCASSLGDRNSYEQYFGPGTRLTVT.

The rearrangement joins TRBV5-1 to TRBJ2-1; D gene ambiguous. This CDR3 has 13 amino acids. V dropped 2 bases and J dropped 7 bases, with 10 bases sitting between them. CDR1 is SGHRS and CDR2 is YFSETQ in the germline V gene. This CDR3 is CASSFPVNNEQFF. In DNA, the CDR3 is TGCGCCAGCAGCTTTCCGGTTAATAATGAGCAGTTCTTC.

The chain has TRBV5-1 and TRBJ1-1, with 9 nucleotides matching TRBD1. Losses at the gene ends were 2 bases for V and 5 bases for J; bases not matched to a gene: 4. Germline CDR1 SGHRS, CDR2 YFSETQ. The CDR3 is 14 amino acids. The CDR3 loop reads CASSFTGGETEAFF. CDR3 sequence (DNA): TGCGCCAGCAGCTTTACAGGGGGCGAGACTGAAGCTTTCTTT.

The V call is TRBV18, the J call TRBJ1-1, with 9 bases fitting TRBD1. Germline-derived CDR1 and CDR2 are KGHSH and LQKENI. CDR3 length: 18 amino acids. The J segment lost 0 bases and the V segment lost 2 bases, leaving 10 bases of the junction unmatched. Here the CDR3 reads CASSPRRQTGGMNTEAFF. CDR3 coding DNA: TGTGCCAGCTCACCAAGGCGCCAGACAGGGGGGATGAACACTGAAGCTTTCTTT.

V usage is TRBV5-1 and J usage is TRBJ2-2, with 7 bases lining up with TRBD1. Germline V gives CDR1 SGHRS, CDR2 YFSETQ. The CDR3 contains 13 residues. J lost 5 bases, V lost 4 bases, and 2 bases had no gene match. The CDR3 DNA reads as TGCGCCAGCAGCCAGGGACAGACCGGGGAGCTGTTTTTT. This gives the protein CASSQGQTGELFF. Variable domain in full (rest from reference TRBV5-1 and TRBJ2-2): KAGVTQTPRYLIKTRGQQVTLSCSPISGHRSVSWYQQTPGQGLQFLFEYFSETQRNKGNFPGRFSGRQFSNSRSEMNVSTLELGDSALYLCASSQGQTGELFFGEGSRLTVL.

The rearrangement links TRBV28 to TRBJ2-5; tentatively, D is TRBD2 (6 bases). Matching the DNA end better, TRBJ2-7 makes the J call doubtful. Germline-derived CDR1 and CDR2 are MDHEN and SYDVKM. The CDR3 is 13 residues long. CDR3 DNA sequence: TGTGCCAGCATGCGGGGCGGGGCCCCCGAGCAGTACTTC. Its protein product is CASMRGGAPEQYF.

This chain uses TRBV2 with TRBJ1-5; D is unclear. Germline V gives CDR1 SNHLY, CDR2 FYNNEI. V lost 6 bases to trimming and J lost 11 bases, with 11 bases between them. CDR3 length equals 11 residues. The CDR3: CASSLTDSQHF. The CDR3 DNA follows: TGTGCCAGCAGCCTTACAGACTCCCAGCATTTT.

This chain connects TRBV6-1 to TRBJ1-1; 7 bases are shared with TRBD1. After removal of 6 bases from V and 4 bases from J, the junction contained 5 bases not matched to a gene. Germline V lookup: CDR1 MNHNS, CDR2 SASEGT. The CDR3 spans 13 residues. In DNA form, the CDR3 reads TGTGCCAGCAGCCTACAGGGGACCACTGAAGCTTTCTTT. Protein sequence: CASSLQGTTEAFF.

The rearrangement links TRBV9 to TRBJ1-1; no definite D call. The CDR3 is made up of 13 amino acids. The V gene's germline CDR1 is SGDLS and CDR2 YYNGEE. V was clipped by 5 bases and J by 1 base, with 9 bases between them. The CDR3 is CASSIHRNTEAFF. CDR3 DNA sequence: TGTGCCAGCAGTATACACAGGAACACTGAAGCTTTCTTT.

This rearrangement joins TRBV6-5 to TRBJ2-7; 10 nucleotides match TRBD2. The V gene end was trimmed by 0 bases and the J gene end by 2 bases; junction bases not matched to a gene: 4. The CDR3 has 16 residues. Germline lookup yields CDR1 MNHEY and CDR2 SVGAGI. The CDR3 nucleotides read TGTGCCAGCAGTTACTCGGGAACTAGCGGGACCTACGAGCAGTACTTC. Amino acids: CASSYSGTSGTYEQYF.

This clone has just one count. This chain links TRBV5-1 with TRBJ1-4, with D hard to call. V was shortened by 2 bases and J by 8 bases, with 16 bases between the two germline ends. The CDR3 spans 15 residues. Per the germline V gene, CDR1 is SGHRS and CDR2 is YFSETQ. The chain's CDR3 is CASSLMGIEEEKLFF. The CDR3 DNA is TGCGCCAGCAGCTTAATGGGGATAGAGGAGGAAAAACTGTTTTTT.

The chain joins TRBV7-2 to TRBJ1-5; the D gene is possibly TRBD1 (6 bases). Germline V CDR1 and CDR2: SGHTA, FQGNSA. V gave up 1 base and J gave up 4 bases, with 14 bases separating them. This CDR3 region has 16 residues. CDR3 nucleotide sequence: TGTGCCAGCAGCTTAGTGGGGACAATAGGTAATCAGCCCCAGCATTTT. It translates to CASSLVGTIGNQPQHF.

The V and J genes are TRBV7-2 and TRBJ1-6; D may be TRBD1 (5 bases). The CDR3 sequence is 15 residues long. The germline V gene encodes CDR1 SGHTA and CDR2 FQGNSA. Deletions cut 2 bases from V and 6 bases from J, with 11 bases between. CDR3 coding DNA: TGTGCCAGCAGCTTACTGCAGGGCGGTAATTCACCCCTCCACTTT. Protein sequence: CASSLLQGGNSPLHF.

V gene TRBV18 combines with J gene TRBJ2-2, with 10 nucleotides matching TRBD1. In germline, CDR1 is KGHSH, CDR2 LQKENI. The CDR3 spans 16 residues. V dropped 5 bases and J dropped 4; count of bases not matched to a gene: 7. In DNA, the CDR3 is TGTGCCAGCTCAACGACAGGGGGCTCTGGCACCGGGGAGCTGTTTTTT. Protein product: CASSTTGGSGTGELFF.